This T cell receptor (beta chain) was sequenced in a study of shared clonotypes between healthy human individuals. Study background: CD4 naive and CD4 memory each took three plates per donor, while CD8 naive took two and CD8 memory one. Notes on the study in general: The study's rarefaction showed incomplete sorted-subset sequencing despite large depth. Richness estimates generally favored naive over memory subsets. Generation probability values for non-shared clonotypes were lower than those for clonotypes shared by all four donors.

Produced via immunoSEQ multiplex PCR; TCRdb's table is partial and in-frame only. The sample lists about 680,000 clones, 92% occurring once. This CDR3 comprises 15 residues. Germline loops: CDR1 SGHDT, CDR2 YYEEEE. V lost 4 bases to trimming and J lost 0 bases, with 12 bases between them. Terminally differentiated effector memory CD45RA+ cells were excluded from the naive CD8 cells, which were CD45RO-negative and positively selected for CCR7. As concerns this clone: Antigen specificity is unknown.

This receptor was identified in a man aged 30-40 years in good health. V usage is TRBV5-6 and J usage is TRBJ2-3; a possible D gene is TRBD1 (5 bases). The material sequenced was naive CD8+ T cells sorted from blood. CDR3 loop: CASSVPHRSTDTQYF. The CDR3 nucleotides read TGTGCCAGCAGCGTCCCGCACAGGAGCACAGATACGCAGTATTTT.